This passage covers 10 T cell receptor beta chains from one sample sequenced in a study of T cell responses to AZD1222 COVID-19 vaccine. Clones were sequenced by immunoSEQ multiplex PCR, and TCRdb holds only the in-frame ones, with some missing. The data hold tens of thousands of clones, with 80% observed a single time. Sequenced material: peripheral blood, taken 28 days after the second AZD1222 dose. The receptor set was obtained from an adult who received the AZD1222 COVID-19 vaccine.

The chain links TRBV19 to TRBJ2-1, with TRBD2 identical over 8 bases. The CDR3 length is 14 residues. Germline assignment: CDR1 LNHDA and CDR2 SQIVND (reference sequence). Trimming at V came to 8 bases and at J to 7 bases, leaving 10 bases not matched to a gene. DNA for the CDR3: TGTGCCAGTGGGGAAGCGGGGGCCATTAATGAGCAGTTCTTC. As protein: CASGEAGAINEQFF.

CDR3 DNA sequence: TGCGCCAGGACGACATTCTCTCCCCAGTACTTC. Translating gives CARTTFSPQYF. The chain couples TRBV23-1 to TRBJ2-5; unclear D gene. TRBV23-1 is recorded as an ORF, its role being uncertain. The germline V and J ends were trimmed by 9 bases and 9 bases, with 14 bases remaining between them. The CDR3 is made up of 11 amino acids.

This clone appeared once. The J gene is TRBJ1-4, the V gene TRBV19; a possible D gene is TRBD1 (5 bases). The CDR3 loop spans 13 amino acids. Trimming shortened V by 7 bases and J by 6 bases, and 12 bases separated the two germline ends. Germline lookup yields CDR1 LNHDA and CDR2 SQIVND (reference sequence). The CDR3 region has the DNA TGTGCCAGTACAGGGTGGGACGATGAAAAACTGTTTTTT. It translates to CASTGWDDEKLFF.

This sequence joins TRBV9 and TRBJ2-3; the D gene is possibly TRBD1 (6 bases). The CDR3 consists of 15 residues. The germline V and J ends were trimmed by 0 bases and 0 bases, with 8 bases remaining between them. Per germline, CDR1 SGDLS and CDR2 YYNGEE. This CDR3 reads CASSVGTESTDTQYF. The CDR3 nucleotides are TGTGCCAGCAGCGTAGGGACAGAGAGCACAGATACGCAGTATTTT.

The chain carries TRBV2 and TRBJ2-1; TRBD1 is a possible D gene (5 bases). There are 12 residues in the CDR3. V lost 3 bases and J 10 bases, leaving 10 bases between the germline ends. Germline V gene data show CDR1 as SNHLY and CDR2 as FYNNEI. CDR3 protein: CASSDQGDEQFF. CDR3 bases: TGTGCCAGCAGTGACCAGGGCGACGAGCAGTTCTTC.

The chain links TRBV28 to TRBJ1-6; D not certain. This CDR3 is built from 13 residues. With 6 bases removed from V and 7 bases from J, the gap between germline ends came to 10 bases. Germline values: CDR1 MDHEN, CDR2 SYDVKM. This CDR3 is CASRAGGNSPLHF. CDR3 nucleotide sequence: TGTGCCAGCAGGGCAGGAGGGAATTCACCCCTCCACTTT.

The V call is TRBV3-1 (or the pseudogene TRBV3-2), the J call TRBJ2-2; 8 bases map to TRBD2. Germline trimming cut 4 bases from V and 4 bases from J; bases unmatched to any gene: 5. Germline V gene sequence: CDR1 LGHDT, CDR2 YNNKEL (reference sequence). The CDR3 sequence is 15 residues long. CDR3 in amino acids: CASSPPGLVTGELFF. The CDR3 nucleotides are TGTGCCAGCAGCCCACCGGGACTAGTCACCGGGGAGCTGTTTTTT.

This sequence joins TRBV28 and TRBJ1-2, with 8 bases identical to TRBD1. The CDR3 consists of 13 residues. Germline V lookup: CDR1 MDHEN, CDR2 SYDVKM. After removal of 6 bases from V and 8 bases from J, the junction contained 8 bases not matched to a gene. The CDR3 DNA reads TGTGCCAGCAGGGAACCAGGGGGCGTAGGCTACACCTTC. The encoded protein is CASREPGGVGYTF.

V is TRBV19 and J is TRBJ1-1; 7 bases map to TRBD1. V lost 5 bases and J lost 4; bases outside the gene matches: 10. Looked up from germline, CDR1 is LNHDA and CDR2 is SQIVND (reference sequence). The CDR3 is 15 amino acids. The CDR3 region has the DNA TGTGCCAGTAGTCCCACGGGAGGGGGCGTCACTGAAGCTTTCTTT. This sequence encodes CASSPTGGGVTEAFF.

This clone has only a few counts. V gene TRBV7-9 combines with J gene TRBJ1-1; 10 bases fit TRBD1. Germline-derived CDR1 and CDR2 are SEHNR and FQNEAQ (reference sequence). J lost 11 bases, V lost 4 bases, and 10 bases had no gene match. The CDR3 contains 14 residues. The CDR3 DNA reads TGTGCCAGCAGCTCGCCCGACAGGGGGCTGTGGGCTTTCTTT. Protein: CASSSPDRGLWAFF.